The rows below give T cell receptor beta chains drawn from one sample of a study of T cell responses to AZD1222 COVID-19 vaccine. This table comes from immunoSEQ multiplex PCR, and its TCRdb copy is limited to in-frame clones, with some not included. The repertoire has approximately 150,000 clones, roughly 90% of them found once; the top ten carry 1.2% to 1.5%. The sequences come from peripheral blood, collected on day 0 of AZD1222 vaccination. These receptors originate from an adult in good health. Both conserved end residues are part of each CDR3. The order of the fields is J gene, V gene, clone size, D gene, CDR3 protein, CDR3 DNA. D genes are given only for firm matches. Size is omitted from some rows. Given values are once, few, many or a class for expanded clones.

J gene: TRBJ1-5
V gene: TRBV7-9
clone size: -
D gene: -
CDR3 protein: CASSRDRQPQHF
CDR3 DNA: TGTGCCAGCAGCCGTGACAGGCAGCCCCAGCATTTT

J gene: TRBJ2-7
V gene: TRBV6-2/TRBV6-3
clone size: -
D gene: -
CDR3 protein: CASSTSYEQYF
CDR3 DNA: TGTGCCAGCAGTACCTCCTACGAGCAGTACTTC

J gene: TRBJ1-3
V gene: TRBV24-1
clone size: -
D gene: -
CDR3 protein: CATSDRGSGNTIYF
CDR3 DNA: TGTGCCACCAGTGACAGGGGCTCTGGAAACACCATATATTTT

J gene: TRBJ1-1
V gene: TRBV18
clone size: -
D gene: TRBD1
CDR3 protein: CASSAGQGPWTEAFF
CDR3 DNA: TGTGCCAGCTCAGCCGGACAGGGTCCGTGGACTGAAGCTTTCTTT

J gene: TRBJ2-5
V gene: TRBV7-3
clone size: once
D gene: -
CDR3 protein: CASSLLGGIGETQYF
CDR3 DNA: TGTGCCAGCAGCTTACTTGGTGGGATTGGAGAGACCCAGTACTTC

J gene: TRBJ1-4
V gene: TRBV12-3/TRBV12-4
clone size: few
D gene: -
CDR3 protein: CASTRGTNEKLFF
CDR3 DNA: TGTGCCAGCACCCGGGGCACTAATGAAAAACTGTTTTTT

J gene: TRBJ1-2
V gene: TRBV28
clone size: -
D gene: -
CDR3 protein: CASRLREVGGYTF
CDR3 DNA: TGTGCCAGCAGACTTAGGGAGGTTGGTGGCTACACCTTC

J gene: TRBJ2-1
V gene: TRBV11-2
clone size: -
D gene: -
CDR3 protein: CASSRIPGLYNEQFF
CDR3 DNA: TGTGCCAGCAGTAGAATTCCGGGACTCTACAATGAGCAGTTCTTC

J gene: TRBJ2-7
V gene: TRBV5-4
clone size: -
D gene: TRBD2
CDR3 protein: CASSLVQRETGEQYF
CDR3 DNA: TGTGCCAGCAGCTTGGTTCAGCGGGAGACTGGCGAGCAGTACTTC

J gene: TRBJ2-3
V gene: TRBV6-5
clone size: -
D gene: -
CDR3 protein: CASSYSRQRSDTQYF
CDR3 DNA: TGTGCCAGCAGTTACTCGAGGCAGCGATCCGATACGCAGTATTTT

J gene: TRBJ2-3
V gene: TRBV3-1/TRBV3-2
clone size: -
D gene: -
CDR3 protein: CASSLKRGNTDTQYF
CDR3 DNA: TGTGCCAGCAGCCTCAAAAGGGGTAACACAGATACGCAGTATTTT

J gene: TRBJ1-1
V gene: TRBV7-2
clone size: -
D gene: -
CDR3 protein: CASSQVGGWGTEAFF
CDR3 DNA: TGTGCCAGCAGCCAAGTGGGGGGCTGGGGCACTGAAGCTTTCTTT

J gene: TRBJ1-1
V gene: TRBV19
clone size: -
D gene: -
CDR3 protein: CASSMGQVTEAFF
CDR3 DNA: TGTGCCAGTAGTATGGGCCAGGTGACTGAAGCTTTCTTT

J gene: TRBJ2-7
V gene: TRBV9
clone size: -
D gene: TRBD2
CDR3 protein: CASSVDPTSGVTYEQYF
CDR3 DNA: TGTGCCAGCAGCGTAGACCCGACTAGCGGGGTAACCTACGAGCAGTACTTC

J gene: TRBJ1-4
V gene: TRBV7-9
clone size: -
D gene: -
CDR3 protein: CASSVQGEKLFF
CDR3 DNA: TGTGCCAGCAGCGTCCAGGGGGAAAAACTGTTTTTT

J gene: TRBJ1-5
V gene: TRBV2
clone size: -
D gene: TRBD1
CDR3 protein: CASSGQGAHQPQHF
CDR3 DNA: TGTGCCAGCAGTGGACAGGGGGCCCATCAGCCCCAGCATTTT

J gene: TRBJ2-6
V gene: TRBV11-2
clone size: -
D gene: TRBD2
CDR3 protein: CASSGLTSGPTSGANVLTF
CDR3 DNA: TGTGCCAGCAGCGGACTGACTAGCGGTCCAACTTCTGGGGCCAACGTCCTGACTTTC

J gene: TRBJ1-2
V gene: TRBV14
clone size: -
D gene: TRBD1
CDR3 protein: CASSRSRGLLVPGLLYGYTF
CDR3 DNA: TGTGCCAGCAGCCGGAGCAGGGGGCTTCTGGTCCCGGGGCTATTATATGGCTACACCTTC

J gene: TRBJ1-6
V gene: TRBV5-1
clone size: -
D gene: -
CDR3 protein: CASSLVPPTTVSSYNSPLHF
CDR3 DNA: TGCGCCAGCAGCTTGGTTCCACCGACAACGGTTAGCTCCTATAATTCACCCCTCCACTTT

J gene: TRBJ1-6
V gene: TRBV7-6
clone size: -
D gene: -
CDR3 protein: CASSLGDKDNSPLHF
CDR3 DNA: TGTGCCAGCAGCTTAGGGGACAAAGATAATTCACCCCTCCACTTT

J gene: TRBJ1-1
V gene: TRBV9
clone size: -
D gene: TRBD1
CDR3 protein: CASSSQTGESTEAFF
CDR3 DNA: TGTGCCAGCAGCTCACAAACAGGGGAGAGCACTGAAGCTTTCTTT

J gene: TRBJ2-7
V gene: TRBV3-1/TRBV3-2
clone size: -
D gene: TRBD1
CDR3 protein: CASSQGPGGFEQYF
CDR3 DNA: TGTGCCAGCAGCCAAGGGCCAGGGGGCTTCGAGCAGTACTTC

J gene: TRBJ2-2
V gene: TRBV27
clone size: -
D gene: TRBD2
CDR3 protein: CASSGLGLAANTGELFF
CDR3 DNA: TGTGCCAGCAGTGGGTTGGGACTAGCGGCGAACACCGGGGAGCTGTTTTTT

J gene: TRBJ2-3
V gene: TRBV2
clone size: -
D gene: TRBD2
CDR3 protein: CASSYGLAGASTDTQYF
CDR3 DNA: TGTGCCAGCAGTTATGGACTAGCGGGCGCTAGCACAGATACGCAGTATTTT

J gene: TRBJ1-1
V gene: TRBV7-9
clone size: -
D gene: TRBD1
CDR3 protein: CASSSPWTGGNTEAFF
CDR3 DNA: TGTGCCAGCAGCTCCCCCTGGACAGGGGGGAACACTGAAGCTTTCTTT

J gene: TRBJ2-7
V gene: TRBV5-4
clone size: -
D gene: TRBD1
CDR3 protein: CASSQGQGTYEQYF
CDR3 DNA: TGTGCCAGCAGCCAGGGACAGGGAACCTACGAGCAGTACTTC

J gene: TRBJ1-2
V gene: TRBV14
clone size: -
D gene: -
CDR3 protein: CASSLLGQDFYGYTF
CDR3 DNA: TGTGCCAGCAGCCTATTAGGGCAGGACTTCTATGGCTACACCTTC

J gene: TRBJ1-2
V gene: TRBV28
clone size: -
D gene: -
CDR3 protein: CASSRNNYGYTF
CDR3 DNA: TGTGCCAGCAGCAGGAACAACTATGGCTACACCTTC

J gene: TRBJ1-1
V gene: TRBV7-6
clone size: -
D gene: -
CDR3 protein: CASSSPDSGPNTEAFF
CDR3 DNA: TGTGCCAGCAGCTCACCCGATTCCGGGCCGAACACTGAAGCTTTCTTT

J gene: TRBJ1-1
V gene: TRBV5-1
clone size: -
D gene: -
CDR3 protein: CASTQGNTEAFF
CDR3 DNA: TGCGCCTCTACGCAGGGGAACACTGAAGCTTTCTTT

J gene: TRBJ2-2
V gene: TRBV6-4
clone size: few
D gene: -
CDR3 protein: CASRINQFRRDNTGELFF
CDR3 DNA: TGTGCCAGCCGAATTAACCAATTCCGACGGGACAACACCGGGGAGCTGTTTTTT

J gene: TRBJ2-7
V gene: TRBV28
clone size: -
D gene: TRBD2
CDR3 protein: CASSLGAGTSPYEQYF
CDR3 DNA: TGTGCCAGCAGTCTTGGGGCCGGGACTAGTCCCTACGAGCAGTACTTC

J gene: TRBJ1-3
V gene: TRBV5-1
clone size: -
D gene: -
CDR3 protein: CASSLEDTNSGNTIYF
CDR3 DNA: TGCGCCAGCAGCTTGGAGGACACCAACTCTGGAAACACCATATATTTT

J gene: TRBJ2-3
V gene: TRBV2
clone size: -
D gene: TRBD2
CDR3 protein: CASSGLGGETDTQYF
CDR3 DNA: TGTGCCAGCAGTGGTTTGGGAGGGGAAACAGATACGCAGTATTTT

J gene: TRBJ1-3
V gene: TRBV6-5
clone size: -
D gene: TRBD1
CDR3 protein: CASSITGAGGNTIYF
CDR3 DNA: TGTGCCAGCAGTATTACAGGGGCAGGAGGAAACACCATATATTTT

J gene: TRBJ2-7
V gene: TRBV5-4
clone size: -
D gene: TRBD2
CDR3 protein: CASSDGTSGRVEYF
CDR3 DNA: TGTGCCAGCAGCGATGGGACTAGCGGGAGGGTGGAGTACTTC

J gene: TRBJ2-5
V gene: TRBV12-5
clone size: -
D gene: TRBD2
CDR3 protein: CASGFPPGLAFQETQYF
CDR3 DNA: TGTGCTAGTGGTTTCCCCCCGGGACTAGCGTTCCAAGAGACCCAGTACTTC

J gene: TRBJ1-1
V gene: TRBV25-1
clone size: -
D gene: -
CDR3 protein: CASSDLRNTEAFF
CDR3 DNA: TGTGCCAGCAGTGACTTGAGAAACACTGAAGCTTTCTTT

J gene: TRBJ1-5
V gene: TRBV18
clone size: -
D gene: -
CDR3 protein: CASSPRWGDQPQHF
CDR3 DNA: TGTGCCAGCTCACCTCGGTGGGGGGATCAGCCCCAGCATTTT

J gene: TRBJ1-2
V gene: TRBV29-1
clone size: once
D gene: -
CDR3 protein: CSAGTIGYTF
CDR3 DNA: TGCAGCGCCGGGACGATAGGCTACACCTTC

J gene: TRBJ2-3
V gene: TRBV4-2
clone size: -
D gene: -
CDR3 protein: CASSQDPGFKAETQYF
CDR3 DNA: TGTGCCAGCAGCCAAGATCCCGGATTTAAGGCAGAGACGCAGTATTTT